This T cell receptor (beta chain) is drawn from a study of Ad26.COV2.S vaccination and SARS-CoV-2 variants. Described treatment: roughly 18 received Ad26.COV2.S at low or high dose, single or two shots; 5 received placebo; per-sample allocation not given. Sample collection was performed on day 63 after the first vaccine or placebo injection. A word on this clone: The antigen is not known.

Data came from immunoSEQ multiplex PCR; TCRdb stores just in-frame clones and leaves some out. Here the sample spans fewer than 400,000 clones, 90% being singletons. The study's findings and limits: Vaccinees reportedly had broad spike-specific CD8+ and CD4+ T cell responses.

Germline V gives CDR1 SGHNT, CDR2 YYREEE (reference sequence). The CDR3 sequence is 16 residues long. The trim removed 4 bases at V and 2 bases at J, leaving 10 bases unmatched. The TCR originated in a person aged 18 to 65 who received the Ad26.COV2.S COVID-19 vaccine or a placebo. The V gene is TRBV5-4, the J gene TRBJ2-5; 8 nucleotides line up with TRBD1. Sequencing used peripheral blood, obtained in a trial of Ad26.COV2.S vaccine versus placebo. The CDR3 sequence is CASSLLSGTGQETQYF. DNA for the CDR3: TGTGCCAGCAGCCTACTCTCCGGGACAGGACAAGAGACCCAGTACTTC. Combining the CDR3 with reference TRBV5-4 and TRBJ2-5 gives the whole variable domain ETGVTQSPTHLIKTRGQQVTLRCSSQSGHNTVSWYQQALGQGPQFIFQYYREEENGRGNFPPRFSGLQFPNYSSELNVNALELDDSALYLCASSLLSGTGQETQYFGPGTRLLVL.